One sample yielded the 3 T cell receptor beta chains listed below, sequenced in a study of CD8 T cells in ankylosing spondylitis. TCRdb reanalysed the 5' RACE reads using MiXCR and keeps one entry per CDR3 protein. The table includes 160,000 or so distinct CDR3 sequences, 9.8% detected once. Sequencing used blood, either unsorted or a sorted T cell fraction (not recorded which). The receptors originated from a female donor with ankylosing spondylitis or in good health (not recorded which).

This clonotype was recorded a few times. The chain joins TRBV27 to TRBJ2-2, with unresolved D. This CDR3 spans 13 amino acids. Trimming left V 3 bases short and J 5 bases short, with 7 bases between. Germline assignment: CDR1 MNHEY and CDR2 SMNVEV (reference sequence). This CDR3 is CASSLTITGELFF. The CDR3, as DNA: TGTGCCAGCAGTTTGACAATTACCGGGGAGCTGTTTTTT.

This clonotype was counted at least ten times. This chain links TRBV4-3 with TRBJ1-1; D unclear. Looked up from germline, CDR1 is LGHNA and CDR2 is YSLEER. Trimming pared 4 bases from V and 1 base from J, leaving 7 bases between. CDR3 length equals 13 residues. DNA of the CDR3: TGCGCCAGCAGCCGATGGGGGAACACTGAAGCTTTCTTT. It encodes CASSRWGNTEAFF.

There are a few counts of this clonotype. V usage is TRBV15 and J usage is TRBJ2-6; D uncertain. V lost 4 bases and J 1 base, leaving 14 bases between the germline ends. Per germline, CDR1 LNHNV and CDR2 YYDKDF (reference sequence). The CDR3 has 17 amino acids. The CDR3 sequence: CATSKSAVISGANVLTF. The DNA for the CDR3 is TGTGCCACCAGCAAGTCGGCAGTTATATCTGGGGCCAACGTCCTGACTTTC.